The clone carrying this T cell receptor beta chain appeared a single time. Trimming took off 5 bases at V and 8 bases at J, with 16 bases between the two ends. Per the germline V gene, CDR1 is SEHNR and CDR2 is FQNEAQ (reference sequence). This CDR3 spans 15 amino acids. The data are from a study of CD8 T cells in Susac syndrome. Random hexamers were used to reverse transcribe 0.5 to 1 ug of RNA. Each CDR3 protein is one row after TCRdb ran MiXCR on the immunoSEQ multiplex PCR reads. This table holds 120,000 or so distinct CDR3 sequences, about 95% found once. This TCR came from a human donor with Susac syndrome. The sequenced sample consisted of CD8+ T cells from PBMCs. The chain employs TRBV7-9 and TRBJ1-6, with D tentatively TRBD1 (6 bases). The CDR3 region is CASSPYRERDSPLHF. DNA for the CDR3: TGTGCCAGCAGCCCCTACAGGGAAAGGGATTCACCCCTCCACTTT.